This TCR beta chain came from a study of T cells in Graves' hyperthyroidism and ophthalmopathy. On the study more broadly: Initial diagnosis, before any treatment, was when peripheral blood was collected. General study points: In simple terms, a model built on 13 V-J features told ophthalmopathy apart from stable hyperthyroidism. Before onset, by a median of around 6.1 months, the model predicted ophthalmopathy.

Amplification of TCR beta CDR3 regions used RNA as the template. TCR CDR3 regions were first amplified by RT-PCR with HTBI primers. TCRdb redid the calling of the multiplex PCR reads with MiXCR, one entry per CDR3 protein. The data show about 480,000 distinct CDR3 sequences, under 25% seen once. Diagnosis rested on symptoms, serum thyroxine and TRAb, thyroid ultrasound, and orbital computed tomography. With respect to this clonotype: The antigen is not known.

Sequencing input: blood. The TCR sequence derives from a woman aged 70 to 79 with Graves' ophthalmopathy.

Here the CDR3 DNA reads TGTGCCAGCAGCTTCCCCCCTCGGGGGCAGGACTATGGCTACACCTTC. It encodes CASSFPPRGQDYGYTF. V and J are TRBV5-6 and TRBJ1-2; a possible D gene is TRBD1 (6 bases). CDR1 and CDR2 from the germline V gene are SGHDT and YYEEEE. This CDR3 is 16 amino acids long. The V end was cut by 2 bases, the J end by 3 bases, with 17 bases between. The whole variable domain, filled in from reference TRBV5-6 and TRBJ1-2, reads DAGVTQSPTHLIKTRGQQVTLRCSPKSGHDTVSWYQQALGQGPQFIFQYYEEEERQRGNFPDRFSGHQFPNYSSELNVNALLLGDSALYLCASSFPPRGQDYGYTFGSGTRLTVV.